Each of the 9 T cell receptor beta chains below was sequenced from the same sample in a study of post-analysis software for immune sequencing data. Study-wide findings and caveats: Four or five TRBV segments (TRBV5-6, TRBV5-1 and TRBV20-1 among them) occurred more frequently in patients than in controls.

No antigen is known for these receptors. Tagging with unique molecular identifiers was a feature of the TCR beta cDNA libraries. A single record per CDR3 protein comes from TCRdb applying MiXCR to the PCR reads. Of about 260,000 distinct CDR3 sequences in the sample, around 34% were seen once. The sequenced material came from blood. The receptors here all came from a girl between 10 and 17 years old with multiple sclerosis.

This clonotype was recorded a few times. A much more abundant neighbour one base away suggests this may be a read error. The chain is built from TRBV20-1 and TRBJ2-5, with a weak D call TRBD2 (5 bases). CDR3 length: 12 amino acids. V lost 2 bases, J lost 9 bases, and 13 bases lay in between. CDR1 DFQATT and CDR2 SNEGSKA come from the germline V gene (reference sequence). The CDR3 DNA follows: TGCAGTGCTAGACCCCAGGCGGAGGCCCAGTACTTC. Protein product: CSARPQAEAQYF.

As for this clonotype: A much larger clone lies a single base off, so this may be a read error. J is TRBJ1-2 and V is TRBV20-1, with TRBD1 as a possible D gene (5 bases). The CDR3 extends over 15 amino acids. From germline, CDR1 is DFQATT and CDR2 SNEGSKA (reference sequence). Between the trimmed V and J ends, which lost 5 bases and 3 bases, there was a span of 19 bases. CDR3 sequence: CSAGLSGGNDYGYTF. Written as DNA, the CDR3 is TGCAGTGCTGGACTCTCCGGGGGTAATGACTATGGCTACACCTTC.

With regard to this clonotype: A read error may account for a junction end that differs from germline. The chain combines TRBV12-3 or TRBV12-4 with TRBJ2-3; 10 positions match TRBD2. This CDR3 contains 22 residues. The CDR3 protein is CAGSPRDAPGLAIIPSTDTQYF. As DNA, the CDR3 is TGTGCCGGCAGCCCCCGGGACGCACCGGGACTAGCGATCATACCTAGCACAGATACGCAGTATTTT.

On this clonotype: A much larger clone is a single base away; this may be a read error. The gene calls are TRBV7-8 and TRBJ2-7, with 14 bases aligning to TRBD2. Germline V lookup: CDR1 SGHVS, CDR2 FQNEAQ. The CDR3 covers 15 residues. V shed 7 bases, J shed 2 bases, and the junction held 4 bases outside the gene matches. Written as DNA, the CDR3 is TGTGCCAGCAACTTGGGACTAGCGGGAGCCTACGAGCAGTACTTC. The encoded protein is CASNLGLAGAYEQYF. The full variable domain, completed using reference TRBV7-8 and TRBJ2-7, is GAGVSQSPRYKVAKRGQDVALRCDPISGHVSLFWYQQALGQGPEFLTYFQNEAQLDKSGLPSDRFFAERPEGSVSTLKIQRTQQEDSAVYLCASNLGLAGAYEQYFGPGTRLTVT.

In this sample, this clonotype turned up a few times. A read error is possible here, since a much larger clone lies one base away. As DNA, the CDR3 is TGTGCCAGCAGTCATCAGGGTCGAAGTGGCTACACCTTC. This sequence encodes CASSHQGRSGYTF. The J gene is TRBJ1-2, the V gene TRBV13; TRBD1 is a possible D gene (5 bases). Germline V CDR1 and CDR2: PRHDT, FYEKMQ (reference sequence). This CDR3 spans 13 amino acids. V dropped 6 bases and J dropped 7 bases, with 15 bases sitting between them.

Turning to this clonotype: A much larger clonotype is one base distant, so this may be a read error. The CDR3 sequence is CSASTGSSHNEQFF. In DNA form, the CDR3 reads TGCAGTGCATCAACAGGGAGCTCCCACAATGAGCAGTTCTTC. V usage is TRBV20-1 and J usage is TRBJ2-1; D is possibly TRBD1 (6 bases). The CDR3 covers 14 residues. Looked up from germline, CDR1 is DFQATT and CDR2 is SNEGSKA (reference sequence).

This clonotype was counted only a few times. The J gene is TRBJ2-2, the V gene TRBV6-5; possible D gene TRBD1, 6 bases. Trimming cost V 7 bases and J 0 bases, with 9 bases left between them. Germline values: CDR1 MNHEY, CDR2 SVGAGI. The CDR3 totals 14 residues. The CDR3, as DNA: TGTGCCAGCACGAGGACAGCGAACACCGGGGAGCTGTTTTTT. This translates into CASTRTANTGELFF.

The sample holds many counts of this clonotype. The chain is built from TRBV2 and TRBJ2-7; tentative D call: TRBD1 (5 bases). The CDR3 has 14 amino acids. Germline CDR1 is SNHLY and CDR2 is FYNNEI. Trimming stripped 2 bases from V and 4 bases from J, with 12 bases between. Written as DNA, the CDR3 is TGTGCCAGCAGTGAAAATTCAGGGAAATACGAGCAGTACTTC. Residues: CASSENSGKYEQYF. Complete variable domain (other parts from reference TRBV2 and TRBJ2-7): EPEVTQTPSHQVTQMGQEVILRCVPISNHLYFYWYRQILGQKVEFLVSFYNNEISEKSEIFDDQFSVERPDGSNFTLKIRSTKLEDSAMYFCASSENSGKYEQYFGPGTRLTVT.

In regard to this clonotype: This may be a read error: a much more frequent sequence differs by one nucleotide. The chain recombines TRBV27 with TRBJ2-1; no firm D call. Germline V lookup: CDR1 MNHEY, CDR2 SMNVEV (reference sequence). This CDR3 has 14 residues. The V and J ends lost 4 bases and 8 bases respectively, with 15 bases between them. The CDR3: CASSSSGGRDEQFF. The CDR3 DNA sequence: TGTGCCAGCAGTTCCTCTGGCGGCCGCGATGAGCAGTTCTTC.